These 19 T cell receptor beta chains were all obtained from the same sample, sequenced in a study of blood T cell repertoires in COVID-19. Data came from immunoSEQ multiplex PCR; TCRdb stores just in-frame clones and leaves some out. The sample records about 67,000 clones, around 88% being singletons. The sequenced sample was peripheral blood. The source of these receptors is an elderly woman with acute or convalescent COVID-19.

The chain combines TRBV28 with TRBJ1-2, with D maybe TRBD1 (6 bases). V gave up 2 bases and J gave up 7 bases, with 8 bases separating them. The CDR3 has 12 amino acids. Germline assignment: CDR1 MDHEN and CDR2 SYDVKM. The DNA of the CDR3 is TGTGCCAGCAGTTTAGACAGGACTGGCTACACCTTC. Residues: CASSLDRTGYTF.

The chain links TRBV30 to TRBJ2-7, with 8 bases fitting TRBD2. The germline V gene encodes CDR1 GTSNPN and CDR2 SVGIG (reference sequence). CDR3 size: 13 residues. V was clipped by 5 bases and J by 3 bases; unmatched bases: 6. CDR3 protein: CAWAGTSYYEQYF. The DNA of the CDR3 is TGTGCCTGGGCCGGGACTAGTTACTACGAGCAGTACTTC.

The chain has TRBV19 and TRBJ1-5, with unresolved D. The V gene lost 3 bases and the J gene lost 4 bases, with 22 bases spanning the gap. CDR1 is LNHDA, CDR2 SQIVND, per germline (reference sequence). The CDR3 contains 18 residues. CDR3 bases: TGTGCCAGTAGTATCCCCACTGAGTTACTTCGACTGAATCAGCCCCAGCATTTT. Translated, it gives CASSIPTELLRLNQPQHF.

This clone was seen just once. The chain joins TRBV28 to TRBJ2-3; TRBD2 agrees at 11 bases. The V and J ends lost 6 bases and 4 bases, in that order; junction bases with no gene match: 3. CDR3 length: 14 residues. Germline V gene lookup returns CDR1 MDHEN and CDR2 SYDVKM. The DNA for the CDR3 is TGTGCCAGCAGGCCGGGACTAGCGGCAGATACGCAGTATTTT. As protein: CASRPGLAADTQYF.

The chain combines TRBV2 with TRBJ1-5; D is ambiguous. In germline, CDR1 is SNHLY, CDR2 FYNNEI. The CDR3 totals 14 residues. V lost 3 bases, J lost 4 bases, and 10 bases lay in between. This CDR3 is CASSDKAGNQPQHF. The CDR3 bases are TGTGCCAGCAGTGATAAGGCGGGGAATCAGCCCCAGCATTTT.

The chain is built from TRBV4-1 and TRBJ2-7; D remains unclear. V was clipped by 4 bases and J by 6 bases, with 16 bases between them. Germline CDR1 reads MGHRA; CDR2 reads YSYEKL. The CDR3 has 14 amino acids. The CDR3 here is CASSPYADSLEQYF. CDR3 coding DNA: TGCGCCAGCAGCCCCTACGCTGATTCCCTCGAGCAGTACTTC.

In its sample, this clone was seen a few times. The J gene is TRBJ2-7, the V gene TRBV2; 16 bases fit TRBD2. The length of the CDR3 is 17 residues. Germline V CDR1 and CDR2: SNHLY, FYNNEI. V gave up 5 bases and J gave up 5 bases; unmatched junction bases: 9. CDR3 in amino acids: CASSSGTSGRATDEQYF. In DNA, the CDR3 is TGTGCCAGCAGTTCCGGGACTAGCGGGAGGGCGACAGACGAGCAGTACTTC.

Concerning this clone: Other nucleotide sequences from this sample produce the same CDR3. V is TRBV5-1 and J is TRBJ1-6; a possible D gene is TRBD1 (6 bases). V gave up 0 bases and J gave up 9 bases, with 7 bases separating them. CDR1 and CDR2 from the germline V gene are SGHRS and YFSETQ. CDR3 size: 13 residues. CDR3 nucleotides: TGCGCCAGCAGCTTGGACAGGGTTTCACCCCTCCACTTT. Translating it yields CASSLDRVSPLHF.

The rearrangement links TRBV11-3 to TRBJ2-1; 8 bases line up with TRBD1. This CDR3 has 15 amino acids. V lost 4 bases to trimming and J lost 8 bases; unmatched junction nucleotides: 10. The germline CDR1 and CDR2 sequences are SGHNT and YENEEA. The CDR3, as DNA: TGTGCCAGCAGCTGGGGACAGGATTTCACGGATGAGCAGTTCTTC. Protein product: CASSWGQDFTDEQFF.

The CDR3 nucleotides read TGTGCCAGCAGACAGGGGCCAGAGACCCAGTACTTC. Its protein is CASRQGPETQYF. The V and J genes are TRBV2 and TRBJ2-5, with 7 nucleotides matching TRBD1. The CDR3 runs to 12 residues. Germline loops: CDR1 SNHLY, CDR2 FYNNEI. V gave up 6 bases and J gave up 4 bases; unmatched junction bases: 2. Looking up the rest from reference TRBV2 and TRBJ2-5 gives the full variable domain: EPEVTQTPSHQVTQMGQEVILRCVPISNHLYFYWYRQILGQKVEFLVSFYNNEISEKSEIFDDQFSVERPDGSNFTLKIRSTKLEDSAMYFCASRQGPETQYFGPGTRLLVL.

The V call is TRBV19, the J call TRBJ2-3; TRBD1 is a possible D gene (6 bases). The germline V and J ends were trimmed by 0 bases and 0 bases, with 13 bases remaining between them. Germline loops: CDR1 LNHDA, CDR2 SQIVND (reference sequence). This CDR3 region has 17 residues. This CDR3 is CASSIEGRGRSTDTQYF. The CDR3 nucleotides read TGTGCCAGTAGTATAGAAGGAAGGGGGAGAAGCACAGATACGCAGTATTTT.

The V and J genes are TRBV11-2 and TRBJ2-7; TRBD2 agrees at 8 bases. Losses at the gene ends were 7 bases for V and 3 bases for J; bases not matched to a gene: 11. CDR1 and CDR2 from the germline V gene are SGHAT and FQNNGV. CDR3 length: 15 amino acids. The chain's CDR3 is CASTLVSGAYYEQYF. The DNA for the CDR3 is TGTGCCAGCACCCTGGTTAGCGGGGCCTACTACGAGCAGTACTTC.

The chain employs TRBV5-1 and TRBJ2-5, with D perhaps matching TRBD1 (6 bases). The germline gives CDR1 SGHRS, CDR2 YFSETQ. V was trimmed by 4 bases and J by 4 bases, leaving 14 bases between them. CDR3 size: 14 residues. As DNA, the CDR3 is TGCGCCAGCAGCACGTCAACAGGGAGAGAGACCCAGTACTTC. It encodes CASSTSTGRETQYF.

The chain is built from TRBV15 and TRBJ2-7, with no clear D. Germline CDR1 and CDR2: LNHNV and YYDKDF (reference sequence). The CDR3 spans 13 residues. Deletions cut 0 bases from V and 4 bases from J, with 7 bases between. The CDR3 spells CATSRDPEYEQYF. Here the CDR3 DNA reads TGTGCCACCAGCAGAGATCCAGAATACGAGCAGTACTTC. Complete variable domain (other parts from reference TRBV15 and TRBJ2-7): DAMVIQNPRYQVTQFGKPVTLSCSQTLNHNVMYWYQQKSSQAPKLLFHYYDKDFNNEADTPDNFQSRRPNTSFCFLDIRSPGLGDTAMYLCATSRDPEYEQYFGPGTRLTVT.

This rearrangement joins TRBV27 to TRBJ1-6; D may be TRBD1 (6 bases). The CDR3 has 13 residues. The V end lost 9 bases, the J end lost 8 bases, and 14 bases lay between the germline ends. Germline V gene lookup returns CDR1 MNHEY and CDR2 SMNVEV (reference sequence). CDR3 sequence (DNA): TGTGCCAGTCACGCCGCAGGGGATTCACCCCTCCACTTT. Encoded protein: CASHAAGDSPLHF.

The V and J genes are TRBV5-4 and TRBJ1-2, with a possible D match to TRBD1 (6 bases). V lost 10 bases, J lost 4 bases, and 26 bases lay in between. In germline, CDR1 is SGHNT, CDR2 YYREEE (reference sequence). This CDR3 is built from 16 residues. CDR3 nucleotide sequence: TGTGCCGCGTTCACATCGCGAACAGGGTCCAGCTATGGCTACACCTTC. Its translation: CAAFTSRTGSSYGYTF.

The chain recombines TRBV11-1 with TRBJ1-1; D possibly corresponds to TRBD1 (6 bases). Germline lookup yields CDR1 SGHAT and CDR2 FQDESV (reference sequence). Trimming pared 3 bases from V and 1 base from J, leaving 12 bases between. CDR3 size: 15 residues. The CDR3 DNA is TGTGCCAGCAGCTTTGGGGGGGCCGGGAACACTGAAGCTTTCTTT. Translating gives CASSFGGAGNTEAFF.

This chain joins TRBV7-3 and TRBJ2-2, with D tentatively TRBD2 (6 bases). This CDR3 is 14 amino acids long. V lost 5 bases and J 5 bases, leaving 12 bases between the germline ends. From germline, CDR1 is SGHTA and CDR2 FQGTGA. CDR3: CASSRLGRTGELFF. The CDR3 DNA sequence: TGTGCCAGCAGCCGACTAGGAAGGACCGGGGAGCTGTTTTTT.

V gene TRBV6-5 combines with J gene TRBJ2-3; possible D gene TRBD2, 5 bases. V was clipped by 10 bases and J by 0 bases, with 14 bases between them. This CDR3 contains 14 residues. The germline V gene encodes CDR1 MNHEY and CDR2 SVGAGI. CDR3 residues: CATTDSTSTDTQYF. The DNA for the CDR3 is TGTGCCACTACGGACTCTACTAGCACAGATACGCAGTATTTT.